Listed below are T cell receptor beta chains from one sample, sequenced in a study of beta chain features in type 1 diabetes. Method: immunoSEQ multiplex PCR; TCRdb's copy keeps in-frame clones and lacks some. Of hundreds of thousands of clones listed, approximately 28% are singletons. Sequenced sample: naive CD4+ T cells from blood. All receptors derive from a man between 18 and 29 years old in good health. Each CDR3 is given with its conserved first and last residue. Each record gives: D gene, clone size, V gene, J gene, CDR3 protein, CDR3 DNA. A D gene is named only where the DNA matches it firmly. Not every row has a clone size; where given, it reads once, few, many or a size class.

NA	NA	TRBV7-9	TRBJ2-1	CASSRGRVYNEQFF	TGTGCCAGCAGCCGGGGGCGGGTTTACAATGAGCAGTTCTTC
NA	few	TRBV30	TRBJ1-1	CAQITGTSTEAFF	TGTGCACAGATCACAGGGACATCCACTGAAGCTTTCTTT
TRBD1	NA	TRBV30	TRBJ2-4	CAWSETGGLPKNIQYF	TGTGCCTGGAGCGAGACAGGGGGACTACCCAAAAACATTCAGTACTTC
NA	NA	TRBV30	TRBJ2-4	CAWSGPLRAKNIQYF	TGTGCCTGGAGTGGCCCCCTCAGGGCCAAAAACATTCAGTACTTC
TRBD2	NA	TRBV19	TRBJ2-7	CASSIQPLAVYEQYF	TGTGCCAGTAGTATCCAACCCCTAGCGGTCTACGAGCAGTACTTC
NA	NA	TRBV20-1	TRBJ1-2	CSAVRTHGYTF	TGCAGTGCTGTTAGGACCCATGGCTACACCTTC
NA	NA	TRBV5-1	TRBJ2-6	CASSLESFTGANVLTF	TGCGCCAGCAGCTTGGAGTCTTTCACAGGGGCCAACGTCCTGACTTTC
NA	NA	TRBV18	TRBJ2-3	CASSPRASTDTQYF	TGTGCCAGCTCGCCACGTGCTAGCACAGATACGCAGTATTTT
NA	NA	TRBV5-6	TRBJ2-3	CASGITADTQYF	TGTGCCAGCGGCATCACGGCAGATACGCAGTATTTT
NA	few	TRBV10-3	TRBJ2-1	CAISEIGTEQFF	TGTGCCATCAGTGAGATAGGGACAGAGCAGTTCTTC
NA	once	TRBV7-3	TRBJ2-3	CASSLGQSTDTQYF	TGTGCCAGCAGCCTTGGACAGAGCACAGATACGCAGTATTTT
TRBD2	few	TRBV5-1	TRBJ2-1	CASSLRAGGPSYEQFF	TGCGCCAGCAGCTTGAGAGCGGGAGGGCCAAGCTATGAGCAGTTCTTC
NA	NA	TRBV7-2	TRBJ2-1	CASSLIAAYNEQFF	TGTGCCAGCAGCTTAATAGCGGCCTACAATGAGCAGTTCTTC
TRBD2	NA	TRBV30	TRBJ2-5	CAWSVLAGAGETQYF	TGTGCCTGGAGTGTACTAGCGGGTGCAGGAGAGACCCAGTACTTC
NA	NA	TRBV19	TRBJ2-7	CASSTQVGYEQYF	TGTGCCAGTAGTACCCAAGTAGGATACGAGCAGTACTTC
TRBD2	few	TRBV27	TRBJ2-3	CASSASGRALMDTQYF	TGTGCCAGCAGTGCGAGCGGGAGGGCCCTCATGGATACGCAGTATTTT
NA	few	TRBV30	TRBJ2-7	CAWSVPTTYEQYF	TGTGCCTGGAGCGTACCGACCACCTACGAGCAGTACTTC
NA	NA	TRBV7-3	TRBJ2-3	CASSLEFGGSTDTQYF	TGTGCCAGCAGCTTAGAGTTCGGCGGGAGCACAGATACGCAGTATTTT
NA	NA	TRBV28	TRBJ2-3	CATGTPSTDTQYF	TGTGCCACCGGGACCCCTAGCACAGATACGCAGTATTTT
NA	few	TRBV30	TRBJ1-5	CAWSVGTGNQPQHF	TGTGCCTGGAGTGTGGGAACGGGCAATCAGCCCCAGCATTTT
NA	few	TRBV30	TRBJ2-1	CAWSPRYNEQFF	TGTGCCTGGAGTCCCCGCTACAATGAGCAGTTCTTC